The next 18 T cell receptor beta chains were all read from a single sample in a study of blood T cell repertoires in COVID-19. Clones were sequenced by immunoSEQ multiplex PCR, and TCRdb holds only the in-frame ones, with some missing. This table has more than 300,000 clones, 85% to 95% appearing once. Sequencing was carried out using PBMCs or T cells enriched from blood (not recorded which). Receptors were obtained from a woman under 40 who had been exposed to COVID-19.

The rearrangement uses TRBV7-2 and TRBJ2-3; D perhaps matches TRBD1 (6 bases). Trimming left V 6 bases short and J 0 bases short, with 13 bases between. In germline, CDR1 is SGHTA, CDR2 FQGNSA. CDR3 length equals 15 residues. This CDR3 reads CASSNRAFSTDTQYF. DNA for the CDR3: TGTGCCAGCAGTAACAGGGCCTTCAGCACAGATACGCAGTATTTT.

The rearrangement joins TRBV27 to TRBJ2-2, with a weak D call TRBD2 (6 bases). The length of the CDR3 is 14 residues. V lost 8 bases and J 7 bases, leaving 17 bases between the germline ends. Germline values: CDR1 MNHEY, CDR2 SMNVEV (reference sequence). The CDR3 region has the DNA TGTGCCAGCCGGGACTTGGCAACAGGCGGGGAGCTGTTTTTT. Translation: CASRDLATGGELFF.

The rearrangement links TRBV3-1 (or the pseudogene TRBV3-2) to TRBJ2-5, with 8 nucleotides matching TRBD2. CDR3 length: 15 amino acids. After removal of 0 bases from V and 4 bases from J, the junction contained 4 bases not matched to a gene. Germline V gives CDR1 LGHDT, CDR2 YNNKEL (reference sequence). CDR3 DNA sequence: TGTGCCAGCAGCCAAGAATTTCGGGGGGGAGAGACCCAGTACTTC. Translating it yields CASSQEFRGGETQYF.

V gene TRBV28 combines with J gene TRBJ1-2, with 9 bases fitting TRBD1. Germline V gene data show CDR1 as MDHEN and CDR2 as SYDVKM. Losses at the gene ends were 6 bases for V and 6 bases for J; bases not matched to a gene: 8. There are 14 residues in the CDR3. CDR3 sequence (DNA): TGTGCCAGCAGGTACCCGGGACAGGGCGATGGCTACACCTTC. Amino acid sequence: CASRYPGQGDGYTF.

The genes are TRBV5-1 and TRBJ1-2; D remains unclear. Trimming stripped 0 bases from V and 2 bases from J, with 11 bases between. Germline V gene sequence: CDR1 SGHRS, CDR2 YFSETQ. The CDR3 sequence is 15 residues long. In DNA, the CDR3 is TGCGCCAGCAGCTTGGGCGGGGAAGGGAACTATGGCTACACCTTC. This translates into CASSLGGEGNYGYTF. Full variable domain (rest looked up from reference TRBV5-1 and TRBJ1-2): KAGVTQTPRYLIKTRGQQVTLSCSPISGHRSVSWYQQTPGQGLQFLFEYFSETQRNKGNFPGRFSGRQFSNSRSEMNVSTLELGDSALYLCASSLGGEGNYGYTFGSGTRLTVV.

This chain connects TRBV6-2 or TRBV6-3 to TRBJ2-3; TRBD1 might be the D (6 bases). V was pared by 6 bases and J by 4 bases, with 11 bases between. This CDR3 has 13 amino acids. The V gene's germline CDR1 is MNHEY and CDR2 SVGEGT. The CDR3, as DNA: TGTGCCAGCAGCCAGGGGTGGTCAGATACGCAGTATTTT. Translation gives CASSQGWSDTQYF.

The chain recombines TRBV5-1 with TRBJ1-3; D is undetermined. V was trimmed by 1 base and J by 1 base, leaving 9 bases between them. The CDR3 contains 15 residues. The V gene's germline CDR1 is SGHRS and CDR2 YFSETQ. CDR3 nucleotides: TGCGCCAGCAGCTTGACAGTTATGTCTGGAAACACCATATATTTT. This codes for CASSLTVMSGNTIYF. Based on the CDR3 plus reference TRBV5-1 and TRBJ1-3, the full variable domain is KAGVTQTPRYLIKTRGQQVTLSCSPISGHRSVSWYQQTPGQGLQFLFEYFSETQRNKGNFPGRFSGRQFSNSRSEMNVSTLELGDSALYLCASSLTVMSGNTIYFGEGSWLTVV.

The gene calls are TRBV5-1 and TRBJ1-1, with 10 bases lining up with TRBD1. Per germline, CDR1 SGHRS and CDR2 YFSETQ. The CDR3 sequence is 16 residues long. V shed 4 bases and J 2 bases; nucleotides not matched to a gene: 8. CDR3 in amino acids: CASSLFGTGENTEAFF. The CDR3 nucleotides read TGCGCCAGCAGCCTATTCGGGACAGGGGAAAACACTGAAGCTTTCTTT.

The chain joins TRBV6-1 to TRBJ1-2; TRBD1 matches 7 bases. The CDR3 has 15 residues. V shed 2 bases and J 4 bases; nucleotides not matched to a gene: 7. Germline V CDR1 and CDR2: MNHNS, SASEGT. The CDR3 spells CASSEQGDGFYGYTF. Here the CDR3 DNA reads TGTGCCAGCAGTGAACAGGGGGATGGATTCTATGGCTACACCTTC.

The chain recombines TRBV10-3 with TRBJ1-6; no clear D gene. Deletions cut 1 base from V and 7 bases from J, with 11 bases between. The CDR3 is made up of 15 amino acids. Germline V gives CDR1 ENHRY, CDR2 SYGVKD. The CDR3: CAISEWASGNSPLHF. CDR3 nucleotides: TGTGCCATCAGTGAGTGGGCCTCGGGGAATTCACCCCTCCACTTT.

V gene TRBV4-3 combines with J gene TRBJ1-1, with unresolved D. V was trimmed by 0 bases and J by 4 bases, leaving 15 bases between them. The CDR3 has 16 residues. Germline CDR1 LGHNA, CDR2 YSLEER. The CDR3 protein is CASSQDKGGPLTEAFF. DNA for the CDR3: TGCGCCAGCAGCCAAGATAAAGGAGGGCCCCTCACTGAAGCTTTCTTT.

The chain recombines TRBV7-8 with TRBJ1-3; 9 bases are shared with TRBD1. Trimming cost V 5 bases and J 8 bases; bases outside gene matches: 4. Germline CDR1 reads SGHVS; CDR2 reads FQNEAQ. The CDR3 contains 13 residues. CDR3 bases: TGTGCCAGCAGCCGGAGGACAGGGGACACCATATATTTT. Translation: CASSRRTGDTIYF.

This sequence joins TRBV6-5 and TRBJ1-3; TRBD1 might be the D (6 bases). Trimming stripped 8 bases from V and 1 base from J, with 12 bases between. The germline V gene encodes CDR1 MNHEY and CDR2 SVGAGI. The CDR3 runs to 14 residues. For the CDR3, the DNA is TGTGCCAGCCGGTCAACAGGGTCTGGAAACACCATATATTTT. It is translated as CASRSTGSGNTIYF.

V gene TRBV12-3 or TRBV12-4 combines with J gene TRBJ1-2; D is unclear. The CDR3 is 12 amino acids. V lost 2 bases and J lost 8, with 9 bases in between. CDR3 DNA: TGTGCCAGCAGTTTATGGGGAGAGGGCTACACCTTC. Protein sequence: CASSLWGEGYTF.

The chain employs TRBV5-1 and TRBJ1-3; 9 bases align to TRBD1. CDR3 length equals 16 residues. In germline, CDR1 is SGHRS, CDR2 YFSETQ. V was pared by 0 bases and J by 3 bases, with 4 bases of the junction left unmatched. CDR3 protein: CASSLGTGAIGNTIYF. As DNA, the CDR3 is TGCGCCAGCAGCTTGGGGACAGGGGCGATTGGAAACACCATATATTTT.

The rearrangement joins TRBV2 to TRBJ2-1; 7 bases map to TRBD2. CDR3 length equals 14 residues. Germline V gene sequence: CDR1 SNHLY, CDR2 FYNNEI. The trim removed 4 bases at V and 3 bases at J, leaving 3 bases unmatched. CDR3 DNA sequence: TGTGCCAGCAGTGGGCTAGCGGACTACAATGAGCAGTTCTTC. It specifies CASSGLADYNEQFF.

CDR3 residues: CASSFSSGATNTGELFF. The CDR3 DNA reads as TGTGCCAGCAGCTTCTCTAGCGGGGCAACGAACACCGGGGAGCTGTTTTTT. The rearrangement joins TRBV5-5 to TRBJ2-2; 9 nucleotides match TRBD2. From germline, CDR1 is SGHKS and CDR2 YYEKEE (reference sequence). This CDR3 contains 17 residues. Trimming at V came to 2 bases and at J to 0 bases, leaving 5 bases not matched to a gene.

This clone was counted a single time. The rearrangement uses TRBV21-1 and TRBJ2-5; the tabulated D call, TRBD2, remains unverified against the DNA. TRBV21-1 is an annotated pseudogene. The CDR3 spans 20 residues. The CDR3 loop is CASSKQGLADGGEYQETQYF. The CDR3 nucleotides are TGTGCCAGCAGCAAGCAAGGACTAGCCGACGGCGGGGAGTACCAAGAGACCCAGTACTTC.